A selection of T cell receptor beta chains follows, all from one sample in a study of shared clonotypes between healthy human individuals. Assay used: immunoSEQ multiplex PCR; TCRdb lists only in-frame clones, some missing. This table holds 1.5 million to 2.5 million clones, about 95% found once. Sequencing was performed on naive CD8+ T cells sorted from blood. Every receptor here comes from a man aged 18 to 29 in good health. The CDR3 runs from the conserved cysteine through the conserved F or W. The D gene is left open where the match is weak. Clone size is not always given. Where it is, it says once, few, many or a class for expanded clones.

size	V	D	J	CDR3	DNA
.	TRBV7-8	.	TRBJ1-1	CASSLDIAVPSTEAFF	TGTGCCAGCAGCTTAGATATAGCAGTTCCATCCACTGAAGCTTTCTTT
.	TRBV2	TRBD1	TRBJ1-1	CASSETLQGRIEAFF	TGTGCCAGCAGTGAAACGTTACAGGGGAGAATTGAAGCTTTCTTT
.	TRBV6-9	.	TRBJ2-4	CASKIGEVPKNIQYF	TGTGCCAGCAAGATCGGTGAGGTGCCCAAAAACATTCAGTACTTC
.	TRBV19	.	TRBJ1-1	CASSIGTLNTEAFF	TGTGCCAGTAGTATAGGGACATTGAACACTGAAGCTTTCTTT
.	TRBV27	.	TRBJ2-2	CASSLGALGTGELFF	TGTGCCAGCAGTTTGGGAGCCTTGGGCACCGGGGAGCTGTTTTTT
.	TRBV5-6	.	TRBJ2-3	CASSLARSTDTQYF	TGTGCCAGCAGCTTGGCCCGGAGTACAGATACGCAGTATTTT
.	TRBV6-4	.	TRBJ1-2	CASSDHVGRSVYGYTF	TGTGCCAGCAGTGACCATGTGGGACGGAGTGTGTATGGCTACACCTTC
once	TRBV23-1	.	TRBJ1-5	CASSHPADPQPQHF	TGCGCCAGCAGTCACCCGGCTGACCCACAGCCCCAGCATTTT
.	TRBV9	.	TRBJ2-3	CASSVGQPTDTQYF	TGTGCCAGCAGCGTAGGTCAGCCCACAGATACGCAGTATTTT
.	TRBV5-5	.	TRBJ2-7	CASSLAIGAYEQYF	TGTGCCAGCAGCTTGGCCATAGGGGCGTACGAGCAGTACTTC
.	TRBV14	TRBD2	TRBJ2-5	CASSQGQIAGLQETQYF	TGTGCCAGCAGCCAAGGACAGATAGCGGGGCTCCAAGAGACCCAGTACTTC
.	TRBV6-1	.	TRBJ1-6	CASSGDIRDISPLHF	TGTGCCAGCAGTGGAGACATCAGGGACATCTCACCCCTCCACTTT
.	TRBV11-2	.	TRBJ2-5	CASSPGTVQETQYF	TGTGCCAGCAGCCCAGGGACCGTCCAAGAGACCCAGTACTTC
.	TRBV4-1	.	TRBJ1-2	CASSPWEGGRGFFGYTF	TGCGCCAGCAGTCCCTGGGAGGGCGGCAGGGGTTTTTTCGGCTACACCTTC